The next 30 T cell receptor beta chains were all read from a single sample in a study of shared clonotypes between healthy human individuals. Assay: immunoSEQ multiplex PCR; the TCRdb copy retains only in-frame clones and omits some. The sample yields 1,100,000 or so clones, 75% to 80% seen once. Input material: memory CD4+ T cells from PBMCs. The subset here: CD45RA-negative fraction. The receptors were sampled from a young man in good health. Some clones in this sample may be carry-over from other donors' samples.

The chain uses TRBV5-4 and TRBJ2-7; 8 nucleotides line up with TRBD1. CDR3 length: 15 residues. After removal of 4 bases from V and 2 bases from J, the junction contained 8 bases not matched to a gene. Germline lookup yields CDR1 SGHNT and CDR2 YYREEE (reference sequence). The CDR3 region has the DNA TGTGCCAGCAGCCCCGGGGGACAGGAAGCCTACGAGCAGTACTTC. Translating it yields CASSPGGQEAYEQYF.

This rearrangement joins TRBV9 to TRBJ1-3; no clear D. The CDR3 runs to 13 residues. Trimming left V 0 bases short and J 7 bases short, with 8 bases between. Germline V lookup: CDR1 SGDLS, CDR2 YYNGEE. CDR3 protein: CASSVALMNTIYF. Here the CDR3 DNA reads TGTGCCAGCAGCGTAGCTCTCATGAACACCATATATTTT.

The chain combines TRBV6-8 with TRBJ1-4, with 9 bases lining up with TRBD1. Germline V gene lookup returns CDR1 MNHGY and CDR2 SAAAGT. The CDR3 extends over 15 amino acids. The junction had 7 bases not matched to a gene; V was cut back by 6 bases and J by 5 bases. CDR3 region: CASSPRTGANEKLFF. DNA of the CDR3: TGTGCCAGCAGCCCCCGGACAGGGGCGAATGAAAAACTGTTTTTT.

The chain couples TRBV11-2 to TRBJ2-7; the D gene is possibly TRBD2 (5 bases). Germline loops: CDR1 SGHAT, CDR2 FQNNGV. V was shortened by 2 bases and J by 1 base, with 12 bases between the two germline ends. This CDR3 spans 15 amino acids. The chain's CDR3 is CASSLTAGGSYEQYF. In DNA form, the CDR3 reads TGTGCCAGCAGCTTAACCGCAGGAGGATCCTACGAGCAGTACTTC.

V gene TRBV7-9 combines with J gene TRBJ2-2; D is unresolved. V was shortened by 3 bases and J by 5 bases, with 10 bases between the two germline ends. The CDR3 has 14 amino acids. Per the germline V gene, CDR1 is SEHNR and CDR2 is FQNEAQ (reference sequence). CDR3 region: CASSLSLGTGELFF. As DNA, the CDR3 is TGTGCCAGCAGCTTGAGCTTGGGAACCGGGGAGCTGTTTTTT.

The chain couples TRBV5-5 to TRBJ1-5; TRBD1 aligns across 8 bases. The CDR3 is 16 residues long. V trimming: 4 bases; J trimming: 0 bases; junction bases outside the gene matches: 6. Germline V gene data show CDR1 as SGHKS and CDR2 as YYEKEE (reference sequence). The CDR3, as DNA: TGTGCCAGCAGCGCCAGGACAGGGTTTAGCAATCAGCCCCAGCATTTT. This translates into CASSARTGFSNQPQHF.

This clone was seen a few times. V gene TRBV7-3 combines with J gene TRBJ2-2, with D hard to call. This CDR3 has 13 amino acids. Germline loops: CDR1 SGHTA, CDR2 FQGTGA. V lost 5 bases and J lost 6, with 10 bases in between. CDR3 loop: CASSHSEAGELFF. The CDR3 DNA follows: TGTGCCAGCAGCCATTCCGAGGCCGGGGAGCTGTTTTTT.

This chain connects TRBV19 to TRBJ1-4; D unresolved. CDR3 size: 19 residues. Germline loops: CDR1 LNHDA, CDR2 SQIVND (reference sequence). V was shortened by 3 bases and J by 0 bases, with 20 bases between the two germline ends. Written as DNA, the CDR3 is TGTGCCAGTAGTATCATGGGTTTGGGAGACCCTGCAACTAATGAAAAACTGTTTTTT. It translates to CASSIMGLGDPATNEKLFF. The whole variable domain, remainder taken from reference TRBV19 and TRBJ1-4, is DGGITQSPKYLFRKEGQNVTLSCEQNLNHDAMYWYRQDPGQGLRLIYYSQIVNDFQKGDIAEGYSVSREKKESFPLTVTSAQKNPTAFYLCASSIMGLGDPATNEKLFFGSGTQLSVL.

CDR3 nucleotides: TGTGCCAGCAGCGTGTTGGATGGCTACAATGAGCAGTTCTTC. This gives the protein CASSVLDGYNEQFF. The chain carries TRBV9 and TRBJ2-1; D not certain. The CDR3 spans 14 residues. Germline-derived CDR1 and CDR2 are SGDLS and YYNGEE. V was pared by 2 bases and J by 3 bases, with 9 bases between.

The chain recombines TRBV9 with TRBJ2-3; D possibly uses TRBD1 or TRBD2 (5 bases each). The CDR3 sequence is 18 residues long. Looked up from germline, CDR1 is SGDLS and CDR2 is YYNGEE. V gave up 3 bases and J gave up 1 base, with 21 bases separating them. The CDR3 bases are TGTGCCAGCAGCGCTCCCCCGGGGACCCCTATGGGCACAGATACGCAGTATTTT. Its protein is CASSAPPGTPMGTDTQYF.

Here the CDR3 DNA reads TGTGCCAGCAGCTTACAGGAGCTTGAGACCCAGTACTTC. This codes for CASSLQELETQYF. The chain carries TRBV11-3 and TRBJ2-5, with D unresolved. The CDR3 runs to 13 residues. Trimming took 2 bases from V and 5 from J, leaving 9 bases between them. Germline V gene data show CDR1 as SGHNT and CDR2 as YENEEA. Full variable domain (outside the CDR3, taken from reference TRBV11-3 and TRBJ2-5): EAGVVQSPRYKIIEKKQPVAFWCNPISGHNTLYWYLQNLGQGPELLIRYENEEAVDDSQLPKDRFSAERLKGVDSTLKIQPAELGDSAVYLCASSLQELETQYFGPGTRLLVL.

The rearrangement joins TRBV20-1 to TRBJ1-2; no firm D call. The CDR3 extends over 10 amino acids. From germline, CDR1 is DFQATT and CDR2 SNEGSKA (reference sequence). Trimming took 6 bases from V and 8 from J, leaving 10 bases between them. CDR3: CSASSEGYTF. The CDR3 DNA reads as TGCAGTGCCAGCTCCGAAGGCTACACCTTC.

There are a few counts of this clone. J is TRBJ1-3 and V is TRBV28; D might be TRBD1 (6 bases). V dropped 3 bases and J dropped 6 bases, with 15 bases sitting between them. CDR1 and CDR2 from the germline V gene are MDHEN and SYDVKM. This CDR3 is built from 15 residues. Here the CDR3 reads CASSFPGAEVNTIYF. CDR3 nucleotides: TGTGCCAGCAGTTTCCCGGGGGCCGAAGTAAACACCATATATTTT.

This clone has just a few counts. The chain carries TRBV2 and TRBJ1-5; D might be TRBD1 (5 bases). Trimming cost V 3 bases and J 2 bases, with 11 bases left between them. The germline gives CDR1 SNHLY, CDR2 FYNNEI. CDR3 length: 15 residues. In DNA, the CDR3 is TGTGCCAGCAGTGATAGCCAGGGTCGCAATCAGCCCCAGCATTTT. This codes for CASSDSQGRNQPQHF.

The chain carries TRBV11-2 and TRBJ2-5; the match to TRBD2 covers 11 bases. V trimming: 3 bases; J trimming: 9 bases; junction bases outside the gene matches: 9. CDR1 is SGHAT, CDR2 FQNNGV, per germline. The CDR3 contains 15 residues. This CDR3 reads CASSFVAGGRGAQYF. For the CDR3, the DNA is TGTGCCAGCAGCTTTGTAGCGGGAGGGCGTGGGGCCCAGTACTTC.

The J gene is TRBJ2-1, the V gene TRBV9; D ambiguous. The germline V gene encodes CDR1 SGDLS and CDR2 YYNGEE. The CDR3 is made up of 15 amino acids. V lost 0 bases and J lost 4, with 11 bases in between. The CDR3 here is CASSVAEYTYNEQFF. The CDR3 DNA sequence: TGTGCCAGCAGCGTAGCGGAGTATACTTACAATGAGCAGTTCTTC.

CDR3: CASSLDTRGTDTQYF. CDR3 nucleotides: TGCGCCAGCAGCTTGGATACTAGGGGCACAGATACGCAGTATTTT. The gene calls are TRBV5-1 and TRBJ2-3, with a weak D call TRBD2 (5 bases). The CDR3 loop spans 15 amino acids. CDR1 and CDR2 from the germline V gene are SGHRS and YFSETQ. Trimming stripped 0 bases from V and 1 base from J, with 9 bases between.

J is TRBJ1-2 and V is TRBV27, with D possibly matching TRBD1 (6 bases). This CDR3 has 18 amino acids. Germline V gives CDR1 MNHEY, CDR2 SMNVEV (reference sequence). The ends were cut back, 1 base at V and 1 base at J, with 19 bases in the middle. CDR3 sequence: CASSLYPTGSSLNYGYTF. CDR3 in DNA: TGTGCCAGCAGTTTATATCCCACAGGGTCCTCCCTTAACTATGGCTACACCTTC.

This chain connects TRBV10-3 to TRBJ2-2; 9 nucleotides line up with TRBD2. The CDR3 spans 19 residues. Per germline, CDR1 ENHRY and CDR2 SYGVKD. J gave up 7 bases and V 8 bases, and 23 bases lay outside the gene matches. CDR3 nucleotides: TGTGCCATCGGATCCTTTAACTTAGCGGGAGTGACCCCGGGCGGGGAGCTGTTTTTT. Its translation is CAIGSFNLAGVTPGGELFF.

The chain employs TRBV4-2 and TRBJ2-1, with D unresolved. Trimming took off 0 bases at V and 8 bases at J, with 14 bases between the two ends. The CDR3 loop spans 15 amino acids. The germline CDR1 and CDR2 sequences are LGHNA and YNFKEQ. CDR3 in DNA: TGTGCCAGCAGCCAAGAGATGACGGGCTGGGATGAGCAGTTCTTC. It yields the protein CASSQEMTGWDEQFF.

The chain joins TRBV18 to TRBJ1-1; weak D call: TRBD1 (5 bases). CDR1 and CDR2 (germline): KGHSH, LQKENI. V lost 5 bases, J lost 0 bases, and 16 bases lay in between. There are 16 residues in the CDR3. This chain's CDR3 is CASSGGGHKLNTEAFF. The CDR3 DNA is TGTGCCAGCTCAGGGGGAGGGCACAAATTGAACACTGAAGCTTTCTTT. Looking up the rest from reference TRBV18 and TRBJ1-1 gives the full variable domain: NAGVMQNPRHLVRRRGQEARLRCSPMKGHSHVYWYRQLPEEGLKFMVYLQKENIIDESGMPKERFSAEFPKEGPSILRIQQVVRGDSAAYFCASSGGGHKLNTEAFFGQGTRLTVV.

This chain links TRBV2 with TRBJ2-5; a possible D gene is TRBD1 (6 bases). Per germline, CDR1 SNHLY and CDR2 FYNNEI. V was cut by 4 bases and J by 4 bases, with 19 bases left in between. This CDR3 has 16 residues. The CDR3 region has the DNA TGTGCCAGCAGTGGGTCGGGGAACAGGGTGGTAGAGACCCAGTACTTC. As protein: CASSGSGNRVVETQYF.

The count of this clone is one. This sequence joins TRBV30 and TRBJ1-5, with D tentatively TRBD1 (5 bases). The CDR3 runs 14 residues. V was shortened by 2 bases and J by 4 bases, with 12 bases between the two germline ends. CDR1 and CDR2 from the germline V gene are GTSNPN and SVGIG (reference sequence). For the CDR3, the DNA is TGTGCCTGGAGTCCCAGGGCTTCAAATCAGCCCCAGCATTTT. Translating gives CAWSPRASNQPQHF.

V gene TRBV2 combines with J gene TRBJ2-3, with no clear D. Germline-derived CDR1 and CDR2 are SNHLY and FYNNEI. Trimming removed 2 bases from V and 2 bases from J, with 8 bases in between. The CDR3 covers 14 residues. In DNA, the CDR3 is TGTGCCAGCAGTGAAACCTGGGACACAGATACGCAGTATTTT. Protein product: CASSETWDTDTQYF. Full variable domain (remainder filled in from reference TRBV2 and TRBJ2-3): EPEVTQTPSHQVTQMGQEVILRCVPISNHLYFYWYRQILGQKVEFLVSFYNNEISEKSEIFDDQFSVERPDGSNFTLKIRSTKLEDSAMYFCASSETWDTDTQYFGPGTRLTVL.

The chain couples TRBV19 to TRBJ1-1; tentatively, D is TRBD1 (5 bases). Deletions cut 5 bases from V and 7 bases from J, with 14 bases between. The germline gives CDR1 LNHDA, CDR2 SQIVND (reference sequence). This CDR3 comprises 13 residues. The CDR3 DNA is TGTGCCAGTAGTGGGGCCAGGGCCGGTGAAGCTTTCTTT. Its translation is CASSGARAGEAFF.

The chain uses TRBV28 and TRBJ2-3; 8 nucleotides line up with TRBD2. After removal of 6 bases from V and 14 bases from J, the junction contained 13 bases not matched to a gene. CDR1 and CDR2 from the germline V gene are MDHEN and SYDVKM. CDR3 length equals 13 residues. The CDR3 protein is CASSPEPGGAGYF. CDR3 sequence (DNA): TGTGCCAGCAGCCCGGAACCGGGGGGGGCGGGGTATTTT.

The V gene is TRBV5-4, the J gene TRBJ1-1, with 7 positions matching TRBD1. This CDR3 region has 16 residues. V trimming: 0 bases; J trimming: 0 bases; junction bases outside the gene matches: 5. Germline V gene data show CDR1 as SGHNT and CDR2 as YYREEE (reference sequence). As DNA, the CDR3 is TGTGCCAGCAGCTTGGGCCGACAGGGTTTGAACACTGAAGCTTTCTTT. Protein: CASSLGRQGLNTEAFF.

Note on this clone: The identical CDR3 is also encoded by other nucleotide sequences in the sample. The chain recombines TRBV5-1 with TRBJ1-4, with 7 bases fitting TRBD1. CDR3 length equals 16 residues. Germline V lookup: CDR1 SGHRS, CDR2 YFSETQ. Trimming cost V 2 bases and J 0 bases; bases outside gene matches: 4. CDR3 amino acids: CASSLGGTATNEKLFF. As DNA, the CDR3 is TGCGCCAGCAGCTTAGGAGGGACAGCAACTAATGAAAAACTGTTTTTT.

The rearrangement joins TRBV28 to TRBJ2-5; 7 bases fit TRBD1. This CDR3 contains 18 residues. Germline assignment: CDR1 MDHEN and CDR2 SYDVKM. V dropped 1 base and J dropped 3; count of bases not matched to a gene: 14. The CDR3 reads CASSLLGEVSQGEETQYF. CDR3 bases: TGTGCCAGCAGTTTATTGGGCGAGGTTAGCCAGGGGGAAGAGACCCAGTACTTC.

DNA for the CDR3: TGTGCCAGCAGCTTAAACCAACCCGGACCGTTCCAGCCCCAGCATTTT. Protein: CASSLNQPGPFQPQHF. The genes are TRBV7-2 and TRBJ1-5; D unclear. CDR1 and CDR2 (germline): SGHTA, FQGNSA. The length of the CDR3 is 16 residues. V lost 2 bases, J lost 7 bases, and 18 bases lay in between.